Listed here is a single T cell receptor beta chain. CDR1 MRHNA and CDR2 SNTAGT come from the germline V gene. The CDR3 has 14 residues. V lost 5 bases to trimming and J lost 4 bases; unmatched junction nucleotides: 1. These data come from a study of blood T cell repertoires in COVID-19. Repertoires were generated with immunoSEQ multiplex PCR, while TCRdb's copy carries only in-frame clones and drops some. The data show roughly 90,000 clones, roughly 90% seen once. The genes are TRBV6-4 and TRBJ2-2, with 10 bases lining up with TRBD2. The sequenced sample was peripheral blood. This TCR was recovered from a human donor with active COVID-19. The donor label of this sample is uncertain. CDR3: CASSSGGATGELFF. In nucleotides, the CDR3 is TGTGCCAGCAGTAGCGGGGGGGCCACCGGGGAGCTGTTTTTT.